The clone carrying this T cell receptor (beta chain) occurred once. The sample is drawn from a study of OX40 agonist ivuxolimab in advanced cancers. At baseline, cycle 4 day 1, and cycle 7 day 1, blood was sampled. Data came from immunoSEQ multiplex PCR; TCRdb stores just in-frame clones and leaves some out. The data contain roughly 80,000 clones, approximately 79% of them singletons. Trimming cost V 0 bases and J 2 bases; bases outside gene matches: 6. The CDR3 has 16 residues. The germline CDR1 and CDR2 sequences are LNHNV and YYDKDF (reference sequence). This material consisted of CD4+ or CD8+ T cells sorted from blood, taken in a trial of the OX40 agonist ivuxolimab. The receptor comes from an adult with an advanced solid tumor such as melanoma, head and neck, liver or kidney cancer. This chain uses TRBV15 with TRBJ2-7; 8 bases agree with TRBD1. CDR3 DNA: TGTGCCACCAGCAGAGATCGGGGGACAGGCCCCTACGAGCAGTACTTC. Translated, it gives CATSRDRGTGPYEQYF.